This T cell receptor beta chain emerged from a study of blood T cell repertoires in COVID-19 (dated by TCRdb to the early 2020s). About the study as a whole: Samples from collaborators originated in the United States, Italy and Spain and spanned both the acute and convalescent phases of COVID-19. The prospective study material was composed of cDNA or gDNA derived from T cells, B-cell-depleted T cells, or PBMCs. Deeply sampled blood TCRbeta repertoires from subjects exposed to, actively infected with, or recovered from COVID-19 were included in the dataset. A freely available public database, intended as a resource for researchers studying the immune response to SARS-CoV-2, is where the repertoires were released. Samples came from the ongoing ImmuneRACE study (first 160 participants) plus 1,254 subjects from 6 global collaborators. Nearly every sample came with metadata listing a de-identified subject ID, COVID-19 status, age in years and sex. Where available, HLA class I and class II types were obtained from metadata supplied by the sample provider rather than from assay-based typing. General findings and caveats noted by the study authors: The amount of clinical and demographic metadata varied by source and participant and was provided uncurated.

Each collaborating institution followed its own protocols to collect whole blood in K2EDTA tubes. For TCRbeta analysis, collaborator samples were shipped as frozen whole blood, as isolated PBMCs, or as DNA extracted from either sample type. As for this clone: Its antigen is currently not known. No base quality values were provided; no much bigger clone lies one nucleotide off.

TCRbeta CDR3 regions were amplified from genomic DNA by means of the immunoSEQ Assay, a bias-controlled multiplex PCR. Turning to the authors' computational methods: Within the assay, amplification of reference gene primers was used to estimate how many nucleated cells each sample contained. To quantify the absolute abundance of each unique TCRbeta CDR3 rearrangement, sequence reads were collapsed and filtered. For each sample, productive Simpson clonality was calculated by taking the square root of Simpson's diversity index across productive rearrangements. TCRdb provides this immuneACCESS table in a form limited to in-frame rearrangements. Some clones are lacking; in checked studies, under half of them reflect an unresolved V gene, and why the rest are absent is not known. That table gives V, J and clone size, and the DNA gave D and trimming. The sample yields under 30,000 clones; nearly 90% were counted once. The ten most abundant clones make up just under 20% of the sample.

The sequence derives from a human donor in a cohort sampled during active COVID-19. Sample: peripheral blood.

CDR3 sequence: CASTHQGTQYF. In nucleotides, the sequence is TGTGCCAGCACCCATCAGGGGACCCAGTACTTC. Recombination linked TRBV12-3 or TRBV12-4 to TRBJ2-5, and TRBD1 may be the D gene, going by 5 matching bases. The cysteine opens and the phenylalanine closes a CDR3 of 11 amino acids. The entry retains the CDR3 DNA only, 33 bases that are in frame from base 1. V gives up 7 bases and J gives up 7 bases, and the segment between their germline ends measures 10 bases.